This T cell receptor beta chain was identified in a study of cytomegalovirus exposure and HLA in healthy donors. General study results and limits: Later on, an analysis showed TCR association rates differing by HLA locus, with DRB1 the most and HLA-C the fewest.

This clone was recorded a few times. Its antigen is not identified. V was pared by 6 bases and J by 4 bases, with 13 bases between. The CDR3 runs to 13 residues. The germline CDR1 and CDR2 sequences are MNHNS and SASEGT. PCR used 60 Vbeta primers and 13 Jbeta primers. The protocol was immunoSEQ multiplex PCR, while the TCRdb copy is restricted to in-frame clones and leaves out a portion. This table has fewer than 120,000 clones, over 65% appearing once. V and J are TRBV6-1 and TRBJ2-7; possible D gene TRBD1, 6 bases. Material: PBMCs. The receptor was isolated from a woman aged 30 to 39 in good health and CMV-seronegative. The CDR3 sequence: CASREGVGYEQYF. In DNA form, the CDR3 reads TGTGCCAGCAGAGAGGGGGTTGGTTACGAGCAGTACTTC.